This T cell receptor (beta chain) was observed in a study of blood T cell repertoires in COVID-19. V shed 5 bases and J shed 6 bases, with 10 bases lying between them. CDR3 length: 13 amino acids. Germline V lookup: CDR1 KGHDR, CDR2 SFDVKD. Here immunoSEQ multiplex PCR was the method, and the copy in TCRdb shows in-frame clones only, minus some. The sample shows 130,000 to 150,000 clones, around 90% of them seen only once. Sequencing was done on a sample of peripheral blood. This sequence originates from a man between 65 and 79 years old with acute or convalescent COVID-19. The chain couples TRBV24-1 to TRBJ2-1, with a tentative D call TRBD2 (5 bases). CDR3 DNA: TGTGCCACCAGTGCGGCAGCGGCCAATGAGCAGTTCTTC. This gives the protein CATSAAAANEQFF.